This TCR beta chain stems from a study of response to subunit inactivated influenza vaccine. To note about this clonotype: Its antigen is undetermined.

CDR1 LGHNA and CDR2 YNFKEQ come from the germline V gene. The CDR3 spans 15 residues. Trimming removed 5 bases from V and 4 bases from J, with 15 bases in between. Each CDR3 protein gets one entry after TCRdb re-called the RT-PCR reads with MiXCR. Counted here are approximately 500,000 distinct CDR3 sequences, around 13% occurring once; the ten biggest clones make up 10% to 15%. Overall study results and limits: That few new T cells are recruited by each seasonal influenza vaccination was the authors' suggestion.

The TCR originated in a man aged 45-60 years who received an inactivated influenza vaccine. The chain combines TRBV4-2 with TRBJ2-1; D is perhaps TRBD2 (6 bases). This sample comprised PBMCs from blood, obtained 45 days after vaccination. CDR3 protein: CASSVVGGEYNEQFF. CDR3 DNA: TGTGCCAGCAGCGTCGTCGGGGGAGAGTACAATGAGCAGTTCTTC.